This is a list of T cell receptor beta chains from one sample in a study of CD8+CD57+ T cells in acquired aplastic anemia. TCRdb recomputed calls from the reads with MiXCR, one row per CDR3 protein. This table has about 210,000 distinct CDR3 sequences, over 60% appearing once. The sample was sorted CD4+, CD8+, or CD8+CD57+ T cells (not recorded which) from PBMCs. These receptor sequences come from a human donor in good health. Each CDR3 is given with its conserved first and last residue. Clone size appears in some rows only: once, few, many, or a class for an expanded clone.

>13|TRBJ1-2|TRBV7-9|.
CASSLGSSNGYTF
>13|TRBJ2-5|TRBV2|.
CASSAIDQETQYF
>17|TRBJ2-7|TRBV20-1|few
CSARGDREGGLFDEQYF
>17|TRBJ2-1|TRBV5-1|many
CASSLALAGVSYNEQFF
>20|TRBJ1-2|TRBV7-6|.
CASSLGPGLGKEGGCYGYTF
>14|TRBJ2-7|TRBV5-1|.
CASSRQGRSYEQYF
>14|TRBJ1-5|TRBV20-1|.
CSAAGSRGSQPQHF
>15|TRBJ2-5|TRBV10-3|.
CAISESGLLQETQYF
>11|TRBJ1-2|TRBV29-1|once
CSVWGGDGYTF
>12|TRBJ1-6|TRBV2|few
CASSDYDSPLHF
>15|TRBJ2-7|TRBV11-2|.
CASSPFRTGEGEQYF
>16|TRBJ2-3|TRBV10-1|.
CASSGLRDRVADTQYF
>13|TRBJ1-3|TRBV29-1|.
CSVVLLAGNTIYF
>15|TRBJ2-5|TRBV29-1|.
CSVSAGTSGSLRQYF
>13|TRBJ1-3|TRBV19|.
CASSSSLGNTIYF
>14|TRBJ1-6|TRBV7-3|few
CASSVGQTNSPLHF
>12|TRBJ2-3|TRBV15|.
CATTGGLDTQYF
>15|TRBJ2-7|TRBV7-9|.
CASSLLRSSYNEQYF
>14|.|TRBV4-3|.
CASPGRGTSYEQYF
>15|TRBJ2-5|TRBV2|once
CASTSTGTQIETQYF
>13|TRBJ2-7|TRBV12-3/TRBV12-4|.
CASSRSLSYEQYF
>13|TRBJ1-1|TRBV9|.
CASSAEGTGEAFF
>12|TRBJ2-7|TRBV29-1|.
CSVGTGPYEQYF
>15|TRBJ2-3|TRBV6-1|.
CASLESGGTSDTQYF
>11|TRBJ2-2|TRBV12-3/TRBV12-4|few
CASTSTGELFF
>13|TRBJ1-1|TRBV20-1|few
CSARTGLNTEAFF
>11|TRBJ2-2|TRBV28|many
CASSETGELFF
>16|TRBJ2-7|TRBV9|few
CASSVGLAGVSYEQYF
>13|TRBJ1-1|TRBV20-1|.
CSARGSSNTEAFF
>15|TRBJ2-3|TRBV7-6|.
CASSAVGSGYNEQYF
>16|TRBJ2-7|TRBV7-6|.
CASSLGVTGSSYEQYF
>12|TRBJ2-5|TRBV2|many
CASSDPEETQYF
>16|TRBJ2-1|TRBV24-1|.
CATSSPTSLFYNEQFF
>14|TRBJ1-1|TRBV27|many
CASSPFATNTEAFF
>13|TRBJ1-2|TRBV7-9|.
CASSPSYNYGYTF
>14|TRBJ2-7|TRBV20-1|few
CSAPEPTGIYEQYF
>13|TRBJ1-2|TRBV9|.
CASSVGPVSGYTF
>16|TRBJ2-1|TRBV11-3|many
CASSRGLAGGLGEQFF
>13|TRBJ2-7|TRBV2|.
CASTQVVIYEQYF
>17|TRBJ2-7|TRBV5-4|.
CASSFLSGTLSSYEQYF